Below are 30 T cell receptor beta chains sequenced from a single sample in a study of blood T cell repertoires in COVID-19. The protocol was immunoSEQ multiplex PCR, while the TCRdb copy is restricted to in-frame clones and leaves out a portion. The sample comprises over 250,000 clones, 90% of which are singletons, and roughly 2.6% rests with the top ten. The specimen sequenced was PBMCs or T cells enriched from blood (not recorded which). The receptor source for this set is a man between 60 and 75 years old who had recovered from COVID-19.

The rearrangement uses TRBV3-1 (or the pseudogene TRBV3-2) and TRBJ2-2, with D uncertain. V was cut by 1 base and J by 10 bases, with 7 bases left in between. There are 12 residues in the CDR3. The V gene's germline CDR1 is LGHDT and CDR2 YNNKEL (reference sequence). The CDR3 DNA follows: TGTGCCAGCAGCCAAGTATCTTTGGAGCTGTTTTTT. Protein sequence: CASSQVSLELFF.

This chain uses TRBV19 with TRBJ1-6; D is undetermined. The CDR3 is 16 amino acids. Per the germline V gene, CDR1 is LNHDA and CDR2 is SQIVND (reference sequence). V lost 7 bases, J lost 4 bases, and 17 bases lay in between. The CDR3 spells CASTPSERLYNSPLHF. The CDR3 bases are TGTGCCAGTACCCCCAGCGAACGCTTATATAATTCACCCCTCCACTTT.

The V gene is TRBV3-1 (or the pseudogene TRBV3-2), the J gene TRBJ2-3; D may be TRBD2 (7 bases). The germline V gene encodes CDR1 LGHDT and CDR2 YNNKEL (reference sequence). V shed 10 bases and J shed 0 bases, with 14 bases lying between them. The CDR3 spans 14 residues. CDR3 DNA sequence: TGTGCCACCCGCCCGGGGGGCAGCACAGATACGCAGTATTTT. Translating it yields CATRPGGSTDTQYF.

V is TRBV19 and J is TRBJ1-5, with 11 bases fitting TRBD1. Germline trimming cut 7 bases from V and 2 bases from J; bases unmatched to any gene: 16. The germline V gene encodes CDR1 LNHDA and CDR2 SQIVND (reference sequence). The CDR3 is 19 amino acids. The CDR3 DNA is TGTGCCAGTACCGAGAGAAAGGACAGGGGGCTACTCGGCAATCAGCCCCAGCATTTT. Its protein product is CASTERKDRGLLGNQPQHF.

This rearrangement joins TRBV12-3 or TRBV12-4 to TRBJ2-7; 7 nucleotides match TRBD2. The CDR3 extends over 12 amino acids. V trimming: 6 bases; J trimming: 6 bases; junction bases outside the gene matches: 5. The CDR3 DNA sequence: TGTGCCAGCAGAAAAGAGCGGGGCGAGCAGTACTTC. This encodes CASRKERGEQYF.

The V and J genes are TRBV28 and TRBJ1-5; D might be TRBD1 (6 bases). Germline V gene sequence: CDR1 MDHEN, CDR2 SYDVKM. CDR3 length: 14 residues. Between the trimmed V and J ends, which lost 3 bases and 7 bases, there was a span of 13 bases. This chain's CDR3 is CASSLYRVDQPQHF. CDR3 nucleotide sequence: TGTGCCAGCAGTTTGTACAGGGTGGACCAGCCCCAGCATTTT.

The chain carries TRBV5-1 and TRBJ2-2; D is perhaps TRBD1 (5 bases). V lost 2 bases to trimming and J lost 4 bases, with 12 bases between them. CDR1 is SGHRS, CDR2 YFSETQ, per germline. The CDR3 has 15 amino acids. CDR3 DNA sequence: TGCGCCAGCAGCTTATCCGGAAGGGGCACCGGGGAGCTGTTTTTT. This codes for CASSLSGRGTGELFF.

This clone was seen once. The rearrangement joins TRBV7-2 to TRBJ1-4; 9 bases match TRBD1. From germline, CDR1 is SGHTA and CDR2 FQGNSA. This CDR3 has 15 residues. J lost 8 bases, V lost 1 base, and 5 bases had no gene match. This CDR3 reads CASSLGGQGGEKLFF. The CDR3 region has the DNA TGTGCCAGCAGCTTAGGGGGACAGGGTGGGGAAAAACTGTTTTTT. Full variable domain (missing parts from reference TRBV7-2 and TRBJ1-4): GAGVSQSPSNKVTEKGKDVELRCDPISGHTALYWYRQSLGQGLEFLIYFQGNSAPDKSGLPSDRFSAERTGGSVSTLTIQRTQQEDSAVYLCASSLGGQGGEKLFFGSGTQLSVL.

V is TRBV27 and J is TRBJ1-2, with 8 bases identical to TRBD1. Germline trimming cut 8 bases from V and 4 bases from J; bases unmatched to any gene: 3. This CDR3 has 12 amino acids. Germline assignment: CDR1 MNHEY and CDR2 SMNVEV (reference sequence). The CDR3 sequence: CASWTGSYGYTF. CDR3 in DNA: TGTGCCAGCTGGACAGGGTCCTATGGCTACACCTTC.

This clone has a handful of counts. The V call is TRBV2, the J call TRBJ1-2; 11 bases line up with TRBD1. This CDR3 comprises 13 residues. Trimming took 6 bases from V and 7 from J; bases not matched to a gene: 4. Germline CDR1 and CDR2: SNHLY and FYNNEI. As DNA, the CDR3 is TGTGCCAGCAGAGGACAGGGGGCAGGTGGCTACACCTTC. Its translation is CASRGQGAGGYTF.

The rearrangement joins TRBV4-1 to TRBJ2-1; TRBD2 might be the D (7 bases). V shed 8 bases and J shed 8 bases, with 13 bases lying between them. CDR1 is MGHRA, CDR2 YSYEKL, per germline. CDR3 length equals 12 residues. The CDR3, as DNA: TGCGCCAGCGGGGGGGCCTGGGATGAGCAGTTCTTC. This sequence encodes CASGGAWDEQFF.

The chain has TRBV11-3 and TRBJ2-5; D perhaps matches TRBD1 (6 bases). Germline V gene data show CDR1 as SGHNT and CDR2 as YENEEA. The V end lost 7 bases, the J end lost 2 bases, and 17 bases lay between the germline ends. The CDR3 runs to 15 residues. As DNA, the CDR3 is TGTGCCAGCACCGTATTCGGGACACATCAAGAGACCCAGTACTTC. Amino acid sequence: CASTVFGTHQETQYF.

V is TRBV3-1 (or the pseudogene TRBV3-2) and J is TRBJ2-5; 13 nucleotides match TRBD2. The CDR3 contains 14 residues. Germline CDR1 LGHDT, CDR2 YNNKEL (reference sequence). V lost 5 bases to trimming and J lost 13 bases; unmatched junction nucleotides: 10. CDR3 nucleotide sequence: TGTGCCAGCAGCGCCGGGACTAGCGGGAACCCCCCGTACTTC. This codes for CASSAGTSGNPPYF.

In this sample, this clone turned up once. The chain uses TRBV15 and TRBJ2-7; 9 bases fit TRBD1. V trimming: 0 bases; J trimming: 5 bases; junction bases outside the gene matches: 11. The CDR3 is 17 residues long. In germline, CDR1 is LNHNV, CDR2 YYDKDF (reference sequence). In DNA form, the CDR3 reads TGTGCCACCAGCAGAGATAGGGGGACAGGGCCTTTCGACGAGCAGTACTTC. This translates into CATSRDRGTGPFDEQYF.

The rearrangement links TRBV9 to TRBJ1-1; 10 bases align to TRBD1. The trim removed 3 bases at V and 5 bases at J, leaving 7 bases unmatched. In germline, CDR1 is SGDLS, CDR2 YYNGEE. The CDR3 runs to 15 residues. CDR3 DNA sequence: TGTGCCAGCAGCGAGAGGGACAGGGGAGGAACTGAAGCTTTCTTT. It encodes CASSERDRGGTEAFF.

Here the CDR3 reads CASSLVAGHEAFF. As DNA, the CDR3 is TGTGCCAGCAGCTTAGTGGCAGGGCATGAAGCTTTCTTT. The chain uses TRBV7-9 and TRBJ1-1; D is perhaps TRBD1 (5 bases). In germline, CDR1 is SEHNR, CDR2 FQNEAQ (reference sequence). V was clipped by 1 base and J by 7 bases, with 10 bases between them. This CDR3 is 13 amino acids long.

In this sample, this clone turned up once. The gene calls are TRBV6-5 and TRBJ2-7; the match to TRBD2 covers 9 bases. V gave up 2 bases and J gave up 1 base; unmatched junction bases: 6. The CDR3 extends over 16 amino acids. Germline CDR1 and CDR2: MNHEY and SVGAGI. The CDR3 here is CASSYRGGAPSYEQYF. In DNA form, the CDR3 reads TGTGCCAGCAGTTACCGCGGGGGGGCGCCTTCCTACGAGCAGTACTTC.

V is TRBV18 and J is TRBJ1-2; the D is unclear. Deletions cut 6 bases from V and 6 bases from J, with 17 bases between. The CDR3 has 14 residues. Per the germline V gene, CDR1 is KGHSH and CDR2 is LQKENI. Here the CDR3 DNA reads TGTGCCAGCTCGATTAGCCGGGGTCAGGATGGCTACACCTTC. It translates to CASSISRGQDGYTF.

The chain links TRBV18 to TRBJ2-1; D is undetermined. Per germline, CDR1 KGHSH and CDR2 LQKENI. The CDR3 is 15 amino acids. Trimming removed 4 bases at V and 0 bases at J, with 10 bases between. CDR3 nucleotides: TGTGCCAGCTCACAATGGCCGAACTCCTACAATGAGCAGTTCTTC. It translates to CASSQWPNSYNEQFF.

The chain uses TRBV6-2 or TRBV6-3 and TRBJ1-2; D gene unclear. The CDR3 length is 15 residues. Germline CDR1 and CDR2: MNHEY and SVGEGT. Trimming removed 2 bases at V and 2 bases at J, with 12 bases between. DNA of the CDR3: TGTGCCAGCAGTTACGGAGGCACCTCCAACTATGGCTACACCTTC. Its protein is CASSYGGTSNYGYTF.

The rearrangement joins TRBV12-5 to TRBJ1-1; TRBD1 aligns across 8 bases. Looked up from germline, CDR1 is LGHNT and CDR2 is FRNRAP. Trimming removed 2 bases from V and 4 bases from J; junction bases left unmatched: 0. This CDR3 has 13 residues. CDR3 in DNA: TGTGCTAGTGGTTTGACAGGGGGCACTGAAGCTTTCTTT. Translation gives CASGLTGGTEAFF.

The chain employs TRBV5-1 and TRBJ2-4, with a tentative D call TRBD1 (6 bases). CDR3 length: 17 amino acids. Trimming cost V 0 bases and J 0 bases, with 13 bases left between them. The germline CDR1 and CDR2 sequences are SGHRS and YFSETQ. CDR3 in amino acids: CASSLDQGILAKNIQYF. CDR3 sequence (DNA): TGCGCCAGCAGCTTGGATCAGGGGATATTAGCCAAAAACATTCAGTACTTC.

This chain links TRBV5-8 with TRBJ1-6; the match to TRBD1 covers 9 bases. Germline loops: CDR1 SGHTS, CDR2 YDEGEE. J was trimmed by 11 bases and V by 4 bases; bases with no gene match: 10. The CDR3 sequence is 15 residues long. The CDR3 DNA sequence: TGTGCCAGCAGCCAAGGGACAGGGCGGATGACACCCCTCCACTTT. It codes for CASSQGTGRMTPLHF. Looking up the rest from reference TRBV5-8 and TRBJ1-6 gives the full variable domain: EAGVTQSPTHLIKTRGQQATLRCSPISGHTSVYWYQQALGLGLQFLLWYDEGEERNRGNFPPRFSGRQFPNYSSELNVNALELEDSALYLCASSQGTGRMTPLHFGNGTRLTVT.

The V call is TRBV25-1, the J call TRBJ2-1, with 10 bases fitting TRBD2. The J segment lost 1 base and the V segment lost 5 bases, leaving 2 bases of the junction unmatched. This CDR3 contains 15 residues. Germline assignment: CDR1 MGHDK and CDR2 SYGVNS. CDR3 DNA: TGTGCCAGCAGTAAAGCGGGGGGGTCCTACAATGAGCAGTTCTTC. It is translated as CASSKAGGSYNEQFF.

V and J are TRBV19 and TRBJ2-7, with 7 bases identical to TRBD2. There are 14 residues in the CDR3. The germline gives CDR1 LNHDA, CDR2 SQIVND (reference sequence). V lost 9 bases and J lost 0; bases outside the gene matches: 8. As DNA, the CDR3 is TGTGCCAGCAGGCCAGCGGGAAGCTCCTACGAGCAGTACTTC. Protein product: CASRPAGSSYEQYF.

This chain uses TRBV10-1 with TRBJ1-6; no reliable D call. There are 12 residues in the CDR3. Germline loops: CDR1 WNHNN, CDR2 SYGVQD (reference sequence). V was cut by 0 bases and J by 10 bases, with 4 bases left in between. CDR3 bases: TGCGCCAGCAGTGAGTCGGGCTCACCCCTCCACTTT. Translating gives CASSESGSPLHF.

The chain is built from TRBV6-1 and TRBJ2-7, with D hard to call. Germline V lookup: CDR1 MNHNS, CDR2 SASEGT. Trimming pared 1 base from V and 0 bases from J, leaving 13 bases between. CDR3 size: 16 residues. The CDR3 coding sequence is TGTGCCAGCAGTGAAGGTCTCGCGGCCTCCTCCTACGAGCAGTACTTC. It yields the protein CASSEGLAASSYEQYF.

The sample holds one count of this clone. V gene TRBV6-2 or TRBV6-3 combines with J gene TRBJ2-7, with 10 bases fitting TRBD2. The CDR3 has 17 residues. V shed 0 bases and J 4 bases; nucleotides not matched to a gene: 9. Per germline, CDR1 MNHEY and CDR2 SVGEGT. The CDR3 DNA is TGTGCCAGCAGTTACTCGATTCCAGCGGGGGGGTCGTACGAGCAGTACTTC. Protein sequence: CASSYSIPAGGSYEQYF.

The rearrangement joins TRBV30 to TRBJ1-1, with D unclear. CDR1 is GTSNPN, CDR2 SVGIG, per germline (reference sequence). The CDR3 has 15 residues. The V end lost 3 bases, the J end lost 5 bases, and 19 bases lay between the germline ends. The chain's CDR3 is CAWSGSGWLETEAFF. The CDR3 nucleotides are TGTGCCTGGAGCGGTTCCGGATGGCTGGAGACTGAAGCTTTCTTT.

This chain links TRBV5-5 with TRBJ1-1; D ambiguous. The CDR3 extends over 14 amino acids. Trimming removed 5 bases at V and 1 base at J, with 12 bases between. CDR1 is SGHKS, CDR2 YYEKEE, per germline (reference sequence). CDR3 residues: CASRYDTSNTEAFF. The CDR3 region has the DNA TGTGCCAGCAGATATGACACCTCGAACACTGAAGCTTTCTTT.